These T cell receptor beta chains were read from a single sample in a study of beta chain features in type 1 diabetes. Profiling relied on immunoSEQ multiplex PCR, and the TCRdb table lists in-frame clones only, not all of them. Of approximately 140,000 clones in the sample, about 44% were seen once. The sequenced sample consisted of Tregs from blood. The receptors here all came from a young man in good health. The CDR3 runs from the conserved cysteine through the conserved F or W. Each record gives: V gene, D gene, clone size, CDR3 length, J gene, CDR3 protein, CDR3 DNA. D genes are given only for firm matches. Clone size is given for some rows only: seen once, a few or many times, or a class if the clone is expanded.

>TRBV27|TRBD2|NA|16|TRBJ2-7
CASTKRGGSWWYEQYF
TGTGCCAGCACTAAGAGGGGCGGGAGCTGGTGGTACGAGCAGTACTTC
>TRBV5-1|NA|NA|14|TRBJ2-3
CASSLSGREDTQYF
TGCGCCAGCAGCTTGAGCGGAAGGGAAGATACGCAGTATTTT
>TRBV7-6|NA|NA|17|TRBJ2-3
CASSLKRKDTYTDTQYF
TGTGCCAGCAGCTTAAAGCGTAAGGACACTTACACAGATACGCAGTATTTT
>TRBV7-9|TRBD1|few|14|TRBJ2-7
CASSPGQGTYEQYF
TGTGCCAGCAGCCCTGGACAGGGTACCTACGAGCAGTACTTC
>TRBV21-1|NA|few|19|TRBJ2-5
CASSKRSWGAGGRQETQYF
TGTGCCAGCAGCAAAAGGTCTTGGGGAGCGGGAGGGCGACAAGAGACCCAGTACTTC
>TRBV25-1|NA|NA|11|TRBJ1-1
CASSEAAEAFF
TGTGCCAGCAGTGAAGCGGCAGAAGCTTTCTTT
>TRBV10-3|NA|NA|13|TRBJ1-6
CAIRGQVNSPLHF
TGTGCCATCAGAGGCCAGGTCAATTCACCCCTCCACTTT
>TRBV30|TRBD1|NA|15|TRBJ1-1
CAWRQGVGLYTEAFF
TGTGCCTGGAGACAGGGGGTAGGGTTATACACTGAAGCTTTCTTT
>TRBV7-2|TRBD1|few|15|TRBJ2-7
CASSLEGFRGREQYF
TGTGCCAGCAGCTTAGAGGGCTTCAGGGGGCGAGAGCAGTACTTC
>TRBV27|NA|NA|13|TRBJ2-5
CASSLRATGTQYF
TGTGCCAGCAGTTTACGGGCCACAGGGACCCAGTACTTC
>TRBV30|NA|NA|11|TRBJ2-5
CACRGWETQYF
TGTGCCTGTCGGGGGTGGGAGACCCAGTACTTC
>TRBV4-3|TRBD2|NA|16|TRBJ2-1
CASSQESGSSFNEQFF
TGCGCCAGCAGCCAAGAGAGCGGGAGTTCATTCAATGAGCAGTTCTTC
>TRBV5-1|NA|few|12|TRBJ2-7
CASSLQENRQYF
TGCGCCAGCAGCTTGCAAGAGAACAGGCAGTACTTC
>TRBV7-2|NA|NA|15|TRBJ2-6
CASSYQGGGANVLTF
TGTGCCAGCAGCTACCAGGGAGGTGGGGCCAACGTCCTGACTTTC
>TRBV27|TRBD2|few|21|TRBJ2-1
CASSFTIRQRRTSGRAYEQFF
TGTGCCAGCAGTTTTACGATCCGACAGCGCAGGACTAGCGGGAGGGCGTATGAGCAGTTCTTC
>TRBV5-6|TRBD2|NA|13|TRBJ2-1
CASRGLAANEQFF
TGTGCCAGCCGCGGACTAGCGGCCAATGAGCAGTTCTTC
>TRBV5-1|NA|NA|14|TRBJ1-2
CASSLDSPRYGYTF
TGCGCCAGCAGCTTGGATTCCCCCCGCTACGGCTACACCTTC
>TRBV20-1|NA|few|11|TRBJ2-1
CSARWRYEQFF
TGCAGTGCTAGATGGCGGTATGAGCAGTTCTTC
>TRBV18|NA|few|14|TRBJ1-4
CASSPFGDNEKLFF
TGTGCCAGCTCACCCTTCGGGGATAATGAAAAACTGTTTTTT
>TRBV28|NA|NA|13|TRBJ2-1
CASSRGGYNEQFF
TGTGCCAGCAGCCGCGGTGGATACAATGAGCAGTTCTTC
>TRBV6-6|NA|NA|14|TRBJ2-2
CASSYSQYTGELFF
TGTGCCAGCAGTTACTCACAGTACACCGGGGAGCTGTTTTTT
>TRBV7-9|NA|few|17|TRBJ2-2
CASSPYVLVRGTGELFF
TGTGCCAGCAGCCCCTACGTTTTAGTCCGGGGTACCGGGGAGCTGTTTTTT
>TRBV6-1|TRBD2|NA|18|TRBJ2-1
CASSDGGGGTSRVNEQFF
TGTGCCAGCAGTGATGGGGGTGGTGGGACTAGTCGAGTCAATGAGCAGTTCTTC
>TRBV7-2|NA|NA|12|TRBJ2-4
CASARSDNIQYF
TGTGCCAGCGCGAGGTCCGATAACATTCAGTACTTC
>TRBV27|TRBD1|NA|15|TRBJ2-5
CASSSRTGGFQEQYF
TGTGCCAGCAGTTCCCGGACAGGGGGGTTTCAAGAGCAGTACTTC
>TRBV7-6|NA|NA|17|TRBJ2-7
CASSPVGRKKRSYEQYF
TGTGCCAGCAGCCCGGTTGGCAGGAAGAAAAGGTCTTACGAGCAGTACTTC
>TRBV10-2|NA|few|11|TRBJ2-7
CASSDIGRVSF
TGCGCCAGCAGTGATATAGGCAGGGTGTCGTTC
>TRBV19|TRBD1|NA|14|TRBJ2-5
CASSAQGTAETQYF
TGTGCCAGTAGTGCTCAAGGGACAGCGGAGACCCAGTACTTC
>TRBV19|TRBD1|NA|15|TRBJ1-1
CASRDSGGVVTEAFF
TGTGCCAGTAGGGACTCAGGGGGCGTAGTCACTGAAGCTTTCTTT
>TRBV2|NA|NA|14|TRBJ1-4
CASSPRGTPEKLFF
TGTGCCAGCAGCCCAAGGGGGACACCTGAAAAACTGTTTTTT
>TRBV5-1|TRBD1|NA|15|TRBJ2-7
CASNPGTASTNEQYF
TGCGCCAGTAATCCCGGGACAGCGAGTACGAACGAGCAGTACTTC